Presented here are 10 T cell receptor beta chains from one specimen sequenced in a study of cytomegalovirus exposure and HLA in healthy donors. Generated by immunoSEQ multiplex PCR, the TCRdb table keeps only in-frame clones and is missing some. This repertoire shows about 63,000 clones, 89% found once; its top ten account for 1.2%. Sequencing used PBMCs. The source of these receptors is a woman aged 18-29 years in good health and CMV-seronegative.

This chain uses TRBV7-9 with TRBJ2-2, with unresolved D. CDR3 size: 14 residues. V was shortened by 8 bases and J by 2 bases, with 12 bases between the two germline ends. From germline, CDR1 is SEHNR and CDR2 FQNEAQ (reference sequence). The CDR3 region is CASRRRQNTGELFF. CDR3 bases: TGTGCCAGCCGACGCAGACAAAACACCGGGGAGCTGTTTTTT.

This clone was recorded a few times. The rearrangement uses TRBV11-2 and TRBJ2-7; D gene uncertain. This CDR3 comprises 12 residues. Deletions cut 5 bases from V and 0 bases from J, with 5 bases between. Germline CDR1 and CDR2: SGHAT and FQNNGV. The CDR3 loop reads CASSAVSYEQYF. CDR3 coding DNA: TGTGCCAGCAGCGCAGTCTCCTACGAGCAGTACTTC.

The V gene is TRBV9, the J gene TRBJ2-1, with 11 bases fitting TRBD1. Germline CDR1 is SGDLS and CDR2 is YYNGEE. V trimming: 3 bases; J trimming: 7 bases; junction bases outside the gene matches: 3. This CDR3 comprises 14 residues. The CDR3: CASSAGTGGNEQFF. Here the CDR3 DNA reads TGTGCCAGCAGCGCCGGGACAGGGGGGAATGAGCAGTTCTTC.

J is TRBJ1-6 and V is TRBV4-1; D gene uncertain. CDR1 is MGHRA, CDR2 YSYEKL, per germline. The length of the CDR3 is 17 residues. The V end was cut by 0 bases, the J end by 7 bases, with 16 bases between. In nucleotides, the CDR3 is TGCGCCAGCAGCCAAGATAGGTCGCGGAAGGTAAATTCACCCCTCCACTTT. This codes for CASSQDRSRKVNSPLHF.

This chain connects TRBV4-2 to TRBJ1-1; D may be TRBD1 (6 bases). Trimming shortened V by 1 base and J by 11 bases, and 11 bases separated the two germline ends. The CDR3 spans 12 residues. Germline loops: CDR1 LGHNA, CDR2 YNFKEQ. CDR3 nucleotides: TGTGCCAGCAGCCAAGGAGAGGGGGTGGCTTTCTTT. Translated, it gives CASSQGEGVAFF.

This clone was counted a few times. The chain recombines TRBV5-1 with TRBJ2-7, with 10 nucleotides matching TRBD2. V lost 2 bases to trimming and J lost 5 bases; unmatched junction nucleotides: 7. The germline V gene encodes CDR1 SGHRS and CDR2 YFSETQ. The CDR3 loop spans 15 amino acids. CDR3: CASSFGLAGVDEQYF. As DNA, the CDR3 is TGCGCCAGCAGCTTTGGGCTAGCGGGAGTCGACGAGCAGTACTTC.

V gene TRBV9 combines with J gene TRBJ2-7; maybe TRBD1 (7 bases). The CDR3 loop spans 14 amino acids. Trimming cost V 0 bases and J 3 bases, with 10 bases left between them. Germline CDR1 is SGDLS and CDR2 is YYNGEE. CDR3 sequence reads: CASSVGQGGYEQYF. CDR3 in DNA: TGTGCCAGCAGCGTAGGACAGGGAGGCTACGAGCAGTACTTC.

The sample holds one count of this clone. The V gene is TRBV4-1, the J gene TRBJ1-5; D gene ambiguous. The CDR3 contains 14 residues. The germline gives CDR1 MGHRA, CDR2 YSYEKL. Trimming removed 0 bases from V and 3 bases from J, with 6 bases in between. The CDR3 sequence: CASSQERANQPQHF. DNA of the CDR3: TGCGCCAGCAGCCAAGAGAGGGCCAATCAGCCCCAGCATTTT.

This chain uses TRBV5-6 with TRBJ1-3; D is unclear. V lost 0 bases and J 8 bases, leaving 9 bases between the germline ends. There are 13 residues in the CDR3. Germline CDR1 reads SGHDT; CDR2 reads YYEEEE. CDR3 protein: CASSLARMDTIYF. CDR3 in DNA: TGTGCCAGCAGCTTGGCGCGGATGGACACCATATATTTT.

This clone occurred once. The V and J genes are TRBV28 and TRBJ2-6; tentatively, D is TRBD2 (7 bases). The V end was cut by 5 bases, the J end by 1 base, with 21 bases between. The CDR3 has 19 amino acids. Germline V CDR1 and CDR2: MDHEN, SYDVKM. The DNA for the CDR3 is TGTGCCAGCAGTCATGGGGGCGGGGGCCGGGCGTCTGGGGCCAACGTCCTGACTTTC. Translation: CASSHGGGGRASGANVLTF. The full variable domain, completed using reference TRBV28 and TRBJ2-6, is DVKVTQSSRYLVKRTGEKVFLECVQDMDHENMFWYRQDPGLGLRLIYFSYDVKMKEKGDIPEGYSVSREKKERFSLILESASTNQTSMYLCASSHGGGGRASGANVLTFGAGSRLTVL.